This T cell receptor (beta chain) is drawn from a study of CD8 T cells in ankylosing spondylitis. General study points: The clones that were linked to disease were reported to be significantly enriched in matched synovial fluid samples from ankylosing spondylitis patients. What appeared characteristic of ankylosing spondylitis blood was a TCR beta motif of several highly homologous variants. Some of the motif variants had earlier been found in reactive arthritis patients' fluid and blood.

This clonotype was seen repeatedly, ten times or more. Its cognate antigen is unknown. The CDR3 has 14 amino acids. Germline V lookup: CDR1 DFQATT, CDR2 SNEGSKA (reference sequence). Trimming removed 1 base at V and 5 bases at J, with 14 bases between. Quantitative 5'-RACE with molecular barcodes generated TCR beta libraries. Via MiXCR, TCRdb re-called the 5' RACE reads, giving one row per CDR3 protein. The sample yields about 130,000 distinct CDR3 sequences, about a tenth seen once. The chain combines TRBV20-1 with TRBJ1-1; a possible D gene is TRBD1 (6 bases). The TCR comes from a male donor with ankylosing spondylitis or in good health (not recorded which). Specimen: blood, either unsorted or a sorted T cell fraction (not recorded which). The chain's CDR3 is CSARVGGSGTEAFF. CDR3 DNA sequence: TGCAGTGCTAGAGTGGGGGGCTCCGGAACTGAAGCTTTCTTT.